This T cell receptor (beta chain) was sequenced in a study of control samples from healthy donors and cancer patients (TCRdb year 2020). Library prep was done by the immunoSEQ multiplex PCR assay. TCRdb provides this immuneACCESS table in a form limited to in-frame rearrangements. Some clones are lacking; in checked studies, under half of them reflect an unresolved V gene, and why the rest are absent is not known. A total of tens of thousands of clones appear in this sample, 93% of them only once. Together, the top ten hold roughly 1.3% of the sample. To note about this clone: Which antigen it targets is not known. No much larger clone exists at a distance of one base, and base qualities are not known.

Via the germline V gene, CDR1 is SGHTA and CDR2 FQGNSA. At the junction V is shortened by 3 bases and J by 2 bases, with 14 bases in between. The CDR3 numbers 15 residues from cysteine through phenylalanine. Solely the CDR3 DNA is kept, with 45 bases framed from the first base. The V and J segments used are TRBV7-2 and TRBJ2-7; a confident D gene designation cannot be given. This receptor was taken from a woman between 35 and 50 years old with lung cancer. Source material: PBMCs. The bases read TGTGCCAGCAGCTTCCTTGGGGATCTAGCCTACGAGCAGTACTTC. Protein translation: CASSFLGDLAYEQYF. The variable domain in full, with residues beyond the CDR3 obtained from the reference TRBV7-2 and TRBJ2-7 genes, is GAGVSQSPSNKVTEKGKDVELRCDPISGHTALYWYRQSLGQGLEFLIYFQGNSAPDKSGLPSDRFSAERTGGSVSTLTIQRTQQEDSAVYLCASSFLGDLAYEQYFGPGTRLTVT.